Following are 17 T cell receptor beta chains from one sample sequenced in a study of T cell responses to AZD1222 COVID-19 vaccine. Method: immunoSEQ multiplex PCR; TCRdb's copy keeps in-frame clones and lacks some. The sample shows about 84,000 clones, 87% of them seen only once. Material: peripheral blood, obtained on day 0 of AZD1222 vaccination. The receptor source for this set is an adult in good health.

The rearrangement joins TRBV2 to TRBJ1-3; D uncertain. The CDR3 is 14 amino acids. Trimming shortened V by 8 bases and J by 0 bases, and 11 bases separated the two germline ends. The germline V gene encodes CDR1 SNHLY and CDR2 FYNNEI. The CDR3 DNA follows: TGTGCCAGCTCTCGATGGGCCTCTGGAAACACCATATATTTT. Protein: CASSRWASGNTIYF.

The chain couples TRBV7-9 to TRBJ2-7; TRBD2 aligns across 7 bases. The germline V gene encodes CDR1 SEHNR and CDR2 FQNEAQ (reference sequence). V lost 8 bases, J lost 0 bases, and 7 bases stayed unmatched. This CDR3 is 14 amino acids long. The CDR3 sequence: CASLRSGVSYEQYF. The CDR3 nucleotides read TGTGCCAGCTTGAGAAGCGGGGTCTCCTACGAGCAGTACTTC.

J is TRBJ1-2 and V is TRBV12-5; D gene unclear. CDR1 and CDR2 from the germline V gene are LGHNT and FRNRAP. This CDR3 is 14 amino acids long. Trimming removed 1 base at V and 7 bases at J, with 13 bases between. CDR3 nucleotide sequence: TGTGCTAGTGGTTTGGAAGGAATTGTATCTGGCTACACCTTC. Translated: CASGLEGIVSGYTF.

This clone was observed once. The chain combines TRBV11-2 with TRBJ2-7; a weak D match, TRBD2 (5 bases). The V end lost 4 bases, the J end lost 0 bases, and 16 bases lay between the germline ends. CDR1 and CDR2 (germline): SGHAT, FQNNGV. The CDR3 covers 16 residues. The CDR3: CASSSLWWRSSYEQYF. The CDR3 DNA sequence: TGTGCCAGCAGCTCCCTATGGTGGAGGAGCTCCTACGAGCAGTACTTC.

This rearrangement joins TRBV12-5 to TRBJ2-3; D gene ambiguous. The V gene lost 3 bases and the J gene lost 4 bases, with 2 bases spanning the gap. CDR1 and CDR2 from the germline V gene are LGHNT and FRNRAP. The CDR3 covers 11 residues. The CDR3 bases are TGTGCTAGTGGTTTCGCAGATACGCAGTATTTT. Translation: CASGFADTQYF.

The CDR3 here is CATTGRVNTEAFF. DNA of the CDR3: TGTGCCACCACGGGCCGGGTGAACACTGAAGCTTTCTTT. The chain couples TRBV15 to TRBJ1-1; D gene ambiguous. Germline V gene data show CDR1 as LNHNV and CDR2 as YYDKDF (reference sequence). Trimming took off 7 bases at V and 0 bases at J, with 9 bases between the two ends. CDR3 length: 13 amino acids.

A single count supports this clone. CDR3 DNA: TGTGCCAGCAGCGTAGAGCAGGGGGCCAACTATGGCTACACCTTC. Its translation is CASSVEQGANYGYTF. The rearrangement uses TRBV9 and TRBJ1-2, with 8 bases aligning to TRBD1. Looked up from germline, CDR1 is SGDLS and CDR2 is YYNGEE. This CDR3 has 15 residues. After removal of 0 bases from V and 2 bases from J, the junction contained 3 bases not matched to a gene.

V is TRBV10-3 and J is TRBJ2-3; D remains unclear. The V gene's germline CDR1 is ENHRY and CDR2 SYGVKD. The CDR3 sequence is 16 residues long. V lost 0 bases, J lost 5 bases, and 15 bases lay in between. CDR3 sequence (DNA): TGTGCCATCAGTGAGTCCGGCATCCCGGGTAGAGATACGCAGTATTTT. Amino acids: CAISESGIPGRDTQYF.

The gene calls are TRBV30 and TRBJ1-2; D is unresolved. The CDR3 totals 13 residues. Trimming took 4 bases from V and 0 from J, leaving 9 bases between them. Germline CDR1 reads GTSNPN; CDR2 reads SVGIG (reference sequence). The DNA of the CDR3 is TGTGCCTGGAAGAGGGCAGCTAACTATGGCTACACCTTC. Its protein product is CAWKRAANYGYTF.

The chain combines TRBV2 with TRBJ2-2; D remains unclear. Germline V gives CDR1 SNHLY, CDR2 FYNNEI. Deletions cut 3 bases from V and 0 bases from J, with 8 bases between. CDR3 length: 15 amino acids. The chain's CDR3 is CASSDTYANTGELFF. DNA of the CDR3: TGTGCCAGCAGTGATACCTACGCGAACACCGGGGAGCTGTTTTTT.

This chain joins TRBV4-3 and TRBJ1-2, with D uncertain. Germline CDR1 and CDR2: LGHNA and YSLEER. Trimming removed 0 bases from V and 2 bases from J, with 7 bases in between. This CDR3 is 14 amino acids long. CDR3 region: CASSQEEGNYGYTF. CDR3 DNA sequence: TGCGCCAGCAGCCAAGAAGAAGGGAACTATGGCTACACCTTC.

The rearrangement links TRBV20-1 to TRBJ1-1, with D maybe TRBD1 (6 bases). V was cut by 3 bases and J by 4 bases, with 12 bases left in between. From germline, CDR1 is DFQATT and CDR2 SNEGSKA (reference sequence). This CDR3 spans 13 amino acids. CDR3 sequence reads: CSASGGASTEAFF. DNA for the CDR3: TGCAGTGCTAGTGGGGGGGCTAGCACTGAAGCTTTCTTT.

The J gene is TRBJ1-1, the V gene TRBV18, with D possibly TRBD1 on 5 matching bases. The CDR3 has 14 residues. Trimming took off 3 bases at V and 1 base at J, with 9 bases between the two ends. CDR1 is KGHSH, CDR2 LQKENI, per germline. CDR3 region: CASSPQTENTEAFF. The CDR3 DNA follows: TGTGCCAGCTCACCCCAGACAGAGAACACTGAAGCTTTCTTT.

V gene TRBV4-1 combines with J gene TRBJ1-1; D possibly corresponds to TRBD1 (6 bases). CDR1 and CDR2 (germline): MGHRA, YSYEKL. Trimming removed 4 bases from V and 3 bases from J, with 18 bases in between. This CDR3 has 16 amino acids. CDR3 nucleotides: TGCGCCAGCAGCCTAGGGGGGAGGGACGGAGACACTGAAGCTTTCTTT. Translating gives CASSLGGRDGDTEAFF.

The rearrangement links TRBV7-3 to TRBJ2-1; 7 positions match TRBD2. J gave up 5 bases and V 3 bases, and 7 bases lay outside the gene matches. The CDR3 sequence is 15 residues long. Germline V gene data show CDR1 as SGHTA and CDR2 as FQGTGA. CDR3 sequence reads: CASSFAAGVNNEQFF. CDR3 sequence (DNA): TGTGCCAGCAGCTTCGCTGCGGGAGTAAACAATGAGCAGTTCTTC.

The chain uses TRBV7-6 and TRBJ1-5; no clear D. Germline lookup yields CDR1 SGHVS and CDR2 FNYEAQ. The CDR3 extends over 15 amino acids. With 5 bases removed from V and 4 bases from J, the gap between germline ends came to 15 bases. The CDR3 loop is CASSLETTLNQPQHF. As DNA, the CDR3 is TGTGCCAGCAGCCTAGAAACGACCCTGAATCAGCCCCAGCATTTT.

The V gene is TRBV2, the J gene TRBJ1-5; 8 positions agree with TRBD1. V lost 4 bases, J lost 4 bases, and 12 bases stayed unmatched. The CDR3 runs to 17 residues. Germline V gene lookup returns CDR1 SNHLY and CDR2 FYNNEI. CDR3 amino acids: CASSVHDAQGANQPQHF. The CDR3 nucleotides are TGTGCCAGCAGTGTCCACGACGCTCAGGGGGCAAATCAGCCCCAGCATTTT.